This T cell receptor beta chain was profiled in a study of cytomegalovirus exposure and HLA in healthy donors (dated 2017 in TCRdb). Regarding the complete study: According to an earlier analysis of 450 to 650 of the donors, some 170 million T cells yielded roughly 110 million unique TCR beta sequences and 250 to 350 Gb of sequence data. Roughly 300 gigabases of sequencing data and 75 million to 85 million unique TCR sequences made up an early release that covered some 640 HLA-typed donors. Of the 398 genotyped donors, 81% were placed in the genetic ancestry cluster associated with self-reported Caucasian donors. The study aimed to test whether cataloging public T cell receptors could reveal signatures of past pathogen exposure. The study used immunosequencing to profile the T cell repertoires of some 600 subjects and linked those repertoires to cytomegalovirus serostatus. In addition to the first cohort of about 650 subjects, a separate validation cohort of 120 different subjects was used. The study combined high-throughput TCR immunosequencing, statistical association of individual TCRs with disease status, and machine learning to predict cytomegalovirus infection status. To study patterns of TCR occurrence, a later analysis re-analyzed previously published TCR beta repertoires from under 750 donors and added high-resolution HLA genotyping. In the later analysis, no new phenotypic data were used to find candidate immune exposures; instead, reliance was placed on TCR beta sequences and their occurrence across donors. In an earlier analysis of a few hundred of the donors, high-throughput TCR beta sequencing was used to judge whether each TCR beta V gene segment behaved as functional or pseudogenic. Donor age, sex, ethnicity and CMV serostatus were compiled alongside the repertoire data. In a later genetic analysis, genome-wide SNP genotypes for about 55% of the roughly 670 donors were used, and that subset was treated as a discovery cohort. Every discovery cohort repertoire had been produced on one sequencing platform. HLA typing included class I and class II loci at four-digit resolution. Typing coverage varied by locus: about 629-630 donors for A, B, C, DRB1 and DQB1; approximately 500 for DQA1; around 610 for DPA1; some 470 for DPB1. Four to six DR-DQ haplotypes were handled as single units for association and clustering, since linkage in the cohort was strong. Across 300 to 500 genotyped donors of the cohort, an average of roughly 250,000 unique TCR beta nucleotide sequences per donor were sequenced, and roughly 20% of those sequences were non-productive. The research as a whole found: A few of the identified cytomegalovirus-associated TCR beta chains were confirmed in vitro to be specific for cytomegalovirus antigens. Presence/absence analyses assumed roughly uniform sequencing depth across donors, an assumption that may not hold. According to a later genetic analysis, donors in an Asian-associated ancestry cluster had fewer N-insertions in productive TCRs than the approximately 700-donor mean. Some 15 rarely observed V segments, including chromosome 9 orphons, were excluded from the earlier analysis of a few hundred of the donors because counts were too low. When HLA alleles, especially DR and DQ, strongly co-occurred, attributing TCR associations to individual alleles was difficult. Several of the top co-occurrence clusters appeared to be linked to parvovirus B19, influenza, CMV and Epstein-Barr virus, according to a later analysis. According to a later analysis, TCR association rates differed among HLA loci, with DRB1 alleles showing the most associated TCRs and HLA-C alleles showing the fewest. Linkage disequilibrium might explain the correlated functional status among segregating V segments, but an unknown experimental factor could not be excluded. Specific HLA alleles were associated with roughly 16,000 TCR beta sequences at a false discovery rate of 0.05 in a later analysis. Because some donors lacked HLA typing at each locus, the association tests relied only on the typed subset. Immune exposure information for the cohort was limited to CMV serostatus. It was suggested by the authors that the approach could potentially be generalized to other disease states and immunological phenotypes. In an earlier analysis of approximately 590 of the donors, most TCR beta V segments appeared in productive rearrangements about 87% or about 30% of the time, broadly matching IMGT annotations. The 87-base-pair reads could not distinguish some IMGT-functional V segments, including TRBV6-2 and TRBV6-3, so those segments were excluded. The study gave a list of some 150 TCR beta chains associated with cytomegalovirus. In both the original and validation cohorts, the classifier was reported to diagnose cytomegalovirus status with high specificity and sensitivity. V-gene and J-gene trimming of TCR beta chains was associated with a missense DCLRE1C variant in a later genetic analysis, and the association was replicated in an independent cohort. Most TCR sequences were seen in very few donors, while some public TCRs were found in many individuals. In a later analysis, HLA-associated TCR beta chains showed more clonal expansion and lower generation probabilities than non-associated chains that were equally common. According to a later analysis, most CMV-associated TCR beta chains appeared to be HLA-restricted, and the HLA associations seemed to be driven largely by CMV exposure. The sequencing pipeline was judged likely to have produced a cluster of highly shared sequence variants as a technical artifact. The cohort was sequenced for TCR beta chains only, and without alpha or paired-chain data the features that could be detected were limited. A further reported finding was that TCR beta sequences accurately predicted the HLA-A and HLA-B alleles for most subjects in the first cohort.

Trimming costs V 6 bases and J 2 bases, and their ends lie 11 bases apart. The CDR1 and CDR2 encoded by the germline V gene are MNHEY and SVGAGI. The CDR3 sequence holds 13 residues, the cysteine and phenylalanine included. The retained sequence is limited to the CDR3, 39 bases, with the frame set at the first base. The method behind the library was the immunoSEQ multiplex PCR assay. For the multiplex PCR, a mixture combining 60 forward primers for TCR Vbeta segments and 13 reverse primers for TCR Jbeta segments was used. The CDR3 region of rearranged TCR beta genes was amplified from genomic DNA by a multiplex PCR assay. Amplified TCR beta libraries were sequenced as 87-base-pair reads on the Illumina HiSeq System. The original methods were these. A later analysis counted 75 million to 100 million unique TCR beta chains across the 670 or so repertoires, and 9 million to 14 million of these chains were shared by at least two donors. Raw reads were error-corrected and collapsed into unique sequences by a nearest-neighbor algorithm in which closely related sequences were merged to remove PCR and sequencing errors. To assign V, D and J gene segments, CDR3 sequences were aligned to IMGT reference sequences. For a sequence to be retained, a match of at least six nucleotides to both a V gene segment and a J gene segment was required. A rearrangement was called productive if the CDR3 had no stop codons and remained in frame with V and J, and every other rearrangement was called non-productive. Following IMGT convention, CDR3 was defined as the stretch from the second conserved V-encoded cysteine up to the conserved J-encoded phenylalanine. Sequences without an unambiguous match to a single V gene segment were excluded from the earlier analysis of a few hundred of the donors. In an earlier analysis of approximately 590 of the donors, V segments were called functional above 56.7% productive rearrangements and were called segregating when the between-donor standard deviation exceeded 5%. A statistical classification framework was developed to diagnose cytomegalovirus status using the catalog of TCR beta chain sequences. V and J gene assignment, in a later analysis, came from comparing TCR nucleotide sequences with IMGT/GENE-DB human TR gene sequences. Using the TCRdist pipeline, a later analysis assigned CDR3 sequences along with most-parsimonious VDJ recombination scenarios. In a later analysis, every TCR beta chain was defined by the combination of its CDR3 amino acid sequence and its V-gene family, and reads without a unique V-gene family were dropped. A later analysis removed several hundred highly shared, low-generation-probability nucleotide sequences to deal with suspected cross-contamination and a sequencing artifact. For each public chain, a later analysis derived a clonal expansion index from normalized ranks of inferred template counts within each repertoire. A later analysis computed generation probabilities with a VDJ recombination model fitted to out-of-frame rearrangements, and checked the results against IGoR. A later analysis scored TCR-TCR, TCR-HLA and TCR-CMV co-occurrence with hypergeometric tests, applying a repertoire-size bias correction to TCR pairs. False discovery rates were estimated in a later analysis by permuting HLA or CMV assignments 20 times. In a later analysis, co-occurring TCRs were grouped with DBSCAN, and TCRdist sequence similarity was added when clustering was performed within HLA-allele-positive subsets. For co-occurrence clustering, repertoires with fewer than 30,000 or more than 120,000 public chains were excluded, along with 5 or 6 repertoires with anomalous nucleotide sharing. Imported from immuneACCESS, the table was reduced by TCRdb to in-frame sequences with V and J called. These copies leave out some clones; in studies compared against another copy, an unresolved V gene accounts for under half, and the cause of the remainder is not known. V and J calls and clone size are given by that table; D and trimming were obtained from the DNA. This sample lists approximately 100,000 clones; 64% were detected once. The top ten hold 3.2% of the sample.

Note on this clone: No cognate antigen has been identified for it. Within one base of it there is no much larger clone, and no base qualities were kept.

The cohort comprised some 680 healthy bone marrow donors. Cohort members were all nominally healthy when sampled, although unrecorded immune exposures were likely present. The donor was CMV seronegative and belonged to the group of 320 or so seronegative cohort members. A peripheral blood sample was collected from each donor, and TCR beta sequencing was performed on peripheral blood mononuclear cells. The Qiagen DNeasy Blood Extraction Kit was used to extract genomic DNA from the blood cell samples. The sequencing input was PBMCs. This chain is built from TRBV6-5 and TRBJ2-7; D gene: possibly TRBD2, on 5 matching bases. This receptor was taken from a man between 60 and 75 years old in good health and CMV-seronegative. The CDR3 region reads CASSVGLPYEQYF. The sequenced DNA: TGTGCCAGCAGCGTCGGACTGCCCTACGAGCAGTACTTC.